The T cell receptor (beta chain) under discussion was sequenced for a study of CD8 T cells in Susac syndrome. Reverse transcription of roughly 0.45 to 1 ug RNA used random hexamers. TCRdb re-called the immunoSEQ multiplex PCR reads with MiXCR, one entry per CDR3 protein. Here the sample spans some 110,000 distinct CDR3 sequences, more than 85% being singletons. The sample taken for sequencing was CD4+ T cells from PBMCs. The source is a human donor with multiple sclerosis.

Written as DNA, the CDR3 is TGTGCCAGCCTGGGACTAGCGCTCCACGAGCAGTACTTC. Translation: CASLGLALHEQYF. This chain connects TRBV28 to TRBJ2-7, with 10 nucleotides matching TRBD2. This CDR3 contains 13 residues. Germline-derived CDR1 and CDR2 are MDHEN and SYDVKM. Trimming at V came to 8 bases and at J to 5 bases, leaving 6 bases not matched to a gene.